Each of the 17 T cell receptor beta chains below was sequenced from the same sample in a study of vaccination effects on CD4 cells after COVID-19. Clones were sequenced by immunoSEQ multiplex PCR, and TCRdb holds only the in-frame ones, with some missing. The sample carries 73,000 or so clones, 78% recorded once. After expansion with viral peptide pools in the ViraFEST assay, antigen-specific CD4+ T cells were sequenced. On roughly day 10 of culture, CD4+ T cells were separated out. Nucleocapsid antibody tests were negative, and the vaccine recipients had no prior SARS-CoV-2 infection. No antigen has been assigned to these receptors. The sequenced sample was CD4+ T cells from PBMCs cultured with SARS-CoV-2 spike peptides, obtained before COVID-19 vaccination. Every receptor here comes from a human donor who received a COVID-19 vaccine.

The chain couples TRBV25-1 to TRBJ1-6; 7 positions agree with TRBD1. The CDR3 is 17 amino acids. Germline CDR1 is MGHDK and CDR2 is SYGVNS. V was clipped by 2 bases and J by 10 bases; unmatched bases: 14. The CDR3 sequence: CASSELQGVGVGSPLHF. The CDR3, as DNA: TGTGCCAGCAGTGAACTGCAGGGGGTTGGAGTTGGATCACCCCTCCACTTT.

The gene calls are TRBV5-1 and TRBJ1-4, with D possibly TRBD1 on 5 matching bases. The length of the CDR3 is 14 residues. The V end lost 4 bases, the J end lost 4 bases, and 11 bases lay between the germline ends. Germline lookup yields CDR1 SGHRS and CDR2 YFSETQ. Here the CDR3 DNA reads TGCGCCAGCAGCGCTGACAGTTATAATGAAAAACTGTTTTTT. Residues: CASSADSYNEKLFF.

The J gene is TRBJ2-2, the V gene TRBV7-3; tentatively, D is TRBD1 (6 bases). V shed 5 bases and J shed 6 bases, with 7 bases lying between them. CDR1 is SGHTA and CDR2 is FQGTGA in the germline V gene. CDR3 length: 12 amino acids. The chain's CDR3 is CASSQGSGELFF. Here the CDR3 DNA reads TGTGCCAGCAGCCAGGGGTCCGGGGAGCTGTTTTTT.

V and J are TRBV25-1 and TRBJ2-5; the D gene could be TRBD1 or TRBD2 (5 bases each). Looked up from germline, CDR1 is MGHDK and CDR2 is SYGVNS. This CDR3 has 14 residues. V lost 4 bases and J lost 5, with 14 bases in between. CDR3 DNA sequence: TGTGCCAGCAGTGGTGGGGGTTCGGGGGAGACCCAGTACTTC. The encoded protein is CASSGGGSGETQYF.

This chain uses TRBV6-1 with TRBJ1-2; D is ambiguous. Germline lookup yields CDR1 MNHNS and CDR2 SASEGT. V lost 3 bases and J 7 bases, leaving 12 bases between the germline ends. The CDR3 extends over 13 amino acids. The CDR3 DNA reads as TGTGCCAGCAGTGATGCCAGCTTCTTTGGCTACACCTTC. It yields the protein CASSDASFFGYTF.

The chain combines TRBV5-6 with TRBJ1-1; 8 bases align to TRBD1. The CDR3 consists of 13 residues. Germline lookup yields CDR1 SGHDT and CDR2 YYEEEE. V trimming: 4 bases; J trimming: 4 bases; junction bases outside the gene matches: 3. CDR3 in amino acids: CASSRQGITEAFF. The CDR3 DNA reads as TGTGCCAGCAGCCGACAGGGGATCACTGAAGCTTTCTTT.

This chain's CDR3 is CATSSHSGTSGRQETQYF. CDR3 coding DNA: TGTGCCACCAGCAGTCATTCCGGGACTAGCGGACGTCAAGAGACCCAGTACTTC. This rearrangement joins TRBV15 to TRBJ2-5; 11 bases map to TRBD2. With V trimmed by 3 bases and J by 2 bases, 11 bases remained unmatched. Germline V gene data show CDR1 as LNHNV and CDR2 as YYDKDF (reference sequence). The CDR3 contains 18 residues.

This chain joins TRBV9 and TRBJ1-1; no clear D. The CDR3 loop spans 14 amino acids. Trimming removed 4 bases from V and 6 bases from J, with 16 bases in between. Germline V gene data show CDR1 as SGDLS and CDR2 as YYNGEE. The CDR3 bases are TGTGCCAGCAGCCGGACTCCCTTGGGCTCTGAAGCTTTCTTT. Its translation is CASSRTPLGSEAFF.

This chain connects TRBV6-6 to TRBJ2-2; the D gene is possibly TRBD2 (5 bases). Germline CDR1 and CDR2: MNHNY and SVGAGI (reference sequence). V lost 5 bases to trimming and J lost 8 bases, with 9 bases between them. This CDR3 region has 12 residues. The CDR3 region is CASSRLQGELFF. The CDR3 DNA sequence: TGTGCCAGCAGTCGACTACAGGGGGAGCTGTTTTTT.

J is TRBJ1-1 and V is TRBV2; the D is unclear. V dropped 2 bases and J dropped 5 bases, with 15 bases sitting between them. The CDR3 totals 15 residues. Germline V gene sequence: CDR1 SNHLY, CDR2 FYNNEI. The CDR3 reads CASSESFSGGTEAFF. The CDR3 region has the DNA TGTGCCAGCAGTGAATCTTTTTCGGGAGGGACTGAAGCTTTCTTT.

The chain is built from TRBV29-1 and TRBJ2-4; 11 nucleotides line up with TRBD2. The CDR3 is 16 residues long. The J segment lost 1 base and the V segment lost 6 bases, leaving 8 bases of the junction unmatched. Germline V gene lookup returns CDR1 SQVTM and CDR2 ANQGSEA. The CDR3 spells CSVIAGGIGAKNIQYF. The CDR3, as DNA: TGCAGCGTAATAGCGGGGGGGATTGGGGCCAAAAACATTCAGTACTTC.

This chain uses TRBV15 with TRBJ2-1; D remains unclear. The CDR3 runs 15 residues. Germline V gene lookup returns CDR1 LNHNV and CDR2 YYDKDF (reference sequence). V gave up 2 bases and J gave up 5 bases, with 13 bases separating them. CDR3: CATSRIRGEDNEQFF. Written as DNA, the CDR3 is TGTGCCACCAGCAGAATTCGTGGGGAAGACAATGAGCAGTTCTTC.

V gene TRBV6-1 combines with J gene TRBJ2-7; D perhaps matches TRBD1 (6 bases). Between the trimmed V and J ends, which lost 2 bases and 4 bases, there was a span of 15 bases. The germline gives CDR1 MNHNS, CDR2 SASEGT. The CDR3 spans 15 residues. CDR3 DNA sequence: TGTGCCAGCAGTGAATGGAACAGGGCGGTTTACGAGCAGTACGTC. This sequence encodes CASSEWNRAVYEQYV.

The rearrangement joins TRBV6-6 to TRBJ2-3; D is uncertain. The V gene lost 8 bases and the J gene lost 6 bases, with 9 bases spanning the gap. Germline loops: CDR1 MNHNY, CDR2 SVGAGI (reference sequence). The CDR3 covers 11 residues. The CDR3 loop reads CASGPEDTQYF. CDR3 DNA: TGTGCCAGCGGCCCGGAGGATACGCAGTATTTT.

The chain joins TRBV6-6 to TRBJ2-5; D unresolved. The CDR3 runs to 14 residues. The ends were cut back, 3 bases at V and 2 bases at J, with 10 bases in the middle. Germline lookup yields CDR1 MNHNY and CDR2 SVGAGI (reference sequence). CDR3: CASSYYSAQETQYF. The CDR3 DNA reads as TGTGCCAGCAGTTATTATAGTGCACAAGAGACCCAGTACTTC.

The chain recombines TRBV7-8 with TRBJ2-5; the match to TRBD2 covers 10 bases. V lost 4 bases and J lost 2; bases outside the gene matches: 10. CDR1 is SGHVS and CDR2 is FQNEAQ in the germline V gene. The CDR3 has 17 residues. The CDR3 loop is CASSSLGSGGVQETQYF. CDR3 DNA: TGTGCCAGCAGCTCCCTTGGGAGCGGGGGGGTGCAAGAGACCCAGTACTTC.

V usage is TRBV6-5 and J usage is TRBJ1-1, with D perhaps TRBD1 (5 bases). The length of the CDR3 is 14 residues. Trimming stripped 4 bases from V and 1 base from J, with 10 bases between. Germline V gene lookup returns CDR1 MNHEY and CDR2 SVGAGI. CDR3 amino acids: CASSLGRKNTEAFF. In nucleotides, the CDR3 is TGTGCCAGCAGTTTGGGGCGGAAGAACACTGAAGCTTTCTTT.